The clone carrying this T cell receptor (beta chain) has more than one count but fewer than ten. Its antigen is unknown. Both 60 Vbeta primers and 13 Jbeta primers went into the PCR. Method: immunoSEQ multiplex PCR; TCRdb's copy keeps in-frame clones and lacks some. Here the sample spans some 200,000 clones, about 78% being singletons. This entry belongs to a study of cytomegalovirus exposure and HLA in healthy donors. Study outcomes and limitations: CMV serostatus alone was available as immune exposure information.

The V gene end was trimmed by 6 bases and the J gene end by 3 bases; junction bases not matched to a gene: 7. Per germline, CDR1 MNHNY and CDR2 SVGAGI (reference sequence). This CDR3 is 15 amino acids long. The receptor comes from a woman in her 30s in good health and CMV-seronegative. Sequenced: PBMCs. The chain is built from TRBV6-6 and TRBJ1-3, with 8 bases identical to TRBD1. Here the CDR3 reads CASSPGGTGGNTIYF. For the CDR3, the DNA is TGTGCCAGCAGCCCCGGAGGGACAGGTGGAAACACCATATATTTT.